This TCR beta chain was recovered during a study of cytomegalovirus exposure and HLA in healthy donors (dated by TCRdb to about 2017). Study-level background: An earlier analysis of several hundred of the donors reported 276 Gb of sequence data and 95 million to 140 million unique TCR beta sequences obtained from around 180 million T cells. Typing coverage varied by locus: roughly 629-630 donors for A, B, C, DRB1 and DQB1; around 560 for DQA1; about 570 for DPA1; 450 to 480 for DPB1. Besides the first cohort of 666 subjects, a separate validation cohort made up of 120 different subjects was used. HLA typing covered class I and class II loci at four-digit resolution. Of the roughly 400 genotyped donors, approximately 83% fell in the genetic ancestry cluster associated with self-reported Caucasian donors. Among around 400 genotyped donors of the cohort, an average of approximately 220,000 unique TCR beta nucleotide sequences was sequenced per donor, of which about 19% were non-productive. Four or five DR-DQ haplotypes were handled as single units for association and clustering because linkage in the cohort was strong. The T cell repertoires of roughly 660 subjects were profiled by immunosequencing and related to cytomegalovirus serostatus. Rather than drawing on any new phenotypic data, the later analysis identified candidate immune exposures from TCR beta sequences and the way those sequences occurred across donors. The study aimed to test whether signatures of past pathogen exposure could be identified by cataloging public T cell receptors. An earlier analysis of several hundred of the donors applied high-throughput TCR beta sequencing to assess whether each TCR beta V gene segment acted as functional or pseudogenic. In a later genetic analysis, genome-wide SNP genotypes for about 55% of the roughly 700 donors were used, and that subset was treated as a discovery cohort. To study patterns of TCR occurrence, a later analysis re-analyzed previously published TCR beta repertoires from 650 to 750 donors and added high-resolution HLA genotyping. About 300 gigabases of sequencing data and tens of millions of unique TCR sequences were included in an early release covering several hundred HLA-typed donors. Alongside the repertoire data, information on donor age, sex, ethnicity and CMV serostatus was compiled. Every repertoire in the discovery cohort had been generated on one and the same sequencing platform. The study combined high-throughput TCR immunosequencing, statistical association of individual TCRs with disease status, and machine learning to predict cytomegalovirus infection status.

Overall results and qualifications from the work: A cluster of highly shared sequence variants was judged likely to represent a technical artifact of the sequencing pipeline. In vitro tests confirmed that a few of the cytomegalovirus-associated TCR beta chains recognize cytomegalovirus antigens. Most TCR sequences were seen in very few donors, while some public TCRs were found in many individuals. It was suggested by the authors that the approach could potentially be generalized to other disease states and immunological phenotypes. Linkage disequilibrium might explain the correlated functional status among segregating V segments, but an unknown experimental factor could not be ruled out. In a later analysis, several top co-occurrence clusters were reported to appear linked to parvovirus B19, influenza, CMV and Epstein-Barr virus. Because counts were too low, roughly 16 rarely observed V segments, including chromosome 9 orphons, were left out of the earlier analysis of some 640 of the donors. According to a later analysis, most CMV-associated TCR beta chains appeared to be HLA-restricted, and the HLA associations seemed to be driven largely by CMV exposure. CMV serostatus was the only immune exposure information available for the cohort. At a false discovery rate of 0.05, a later analysis linked roughly 17,000 TCR beta sequences to specific HLA alleles. The classifier was reported to diagnose cytomegalovirus status with high specificity and sensitivity in both the original cohort and the validation cohort. Compared with equally common non-associated chains, HLA-associated TCR beta chains in a later analysis were more clonally expanded and had lower generation probabilities. The cohort was sequenced for TCR beta chains only, and without alpha or paired-chain data the features that could be detected were limited. A total of about 150 TCR beta chains were listed by the study as associated with cytomegalovirus. Roughly uniform sequencing depth across donors was assumed in presence/absence analyses, although this assumption may not hold. When HLA alleles, especially DR and DQ, strongly co-occurred, attributing TCR associations to individual alleles was difficult. In an earlier analysis of around 500 of the donors, most TCR beta V segments appeared in productive rearrangements about 87% or about 30% of the time, broadly matching IMGT annotations. A later analysis found that TCR association rates varied across HLA loci, with DRB1 alleles showing the most associated TCRs and HLA-C alleles the fewest. A later genetic analysis associated a missense DCLRE1C variant with V-gene and J-gene trimming of TCR beta chains, and an independent cohort replicated the association. In a later genetic analysis, fewer N-insertions in productive TCRs were reported among donors in an Asian-associated ancestry cluster than the roughly 700-donor mean. Because the 87-base-pair reads could not distinguish some IMGT-functional V segments, including TRBV6-2 and TRBV6-3, those segments were excluded. Because HLA typing was unavailable for some donors at each locus, only the typed subset was used in association tests. A further reported finding was that TCR beta sequences accurately predicted the HLA-A and HLA-B alleles for most subjects in the first cohort.

Library preparation was by the immunoSEQ multiplex PCR assay. The multiplex PCR relied on a mix of 60 forward primers for TCR Vbeta segments and 13 reverse primers for TCR Jbeta segments. A multiplex PCR assay on genomic DNA amplified the CDR3 region of rearranged TCR beta genes. Amplified TCR beta libraries were sequenced as 87-base-pair reads on the Illumina HiSeq System. As for how the authors treated the data: A later analysis tallied 80 million to 95 million unique TCR beta chains across the 700 or so repertoires, and around 10 million of those chains were shared by two or more donors. To remove PCR and sequencing errors, raw reads were error-corrected and collapsed into unique sequences using a nearest-neighbor algorithm that merged closely related sequences. To assign V, D and J gene segments, CDR3 sequences were aligned to IMGT reference sequences. Each retained sequence needed at least a six-nucleotide match to both a V gene segment and a J gene segment. Rearrangements were called productive when the CDR3 lacked stop codons and stayed in frame with V and J; all others were non-productive. Following IMGT convention, CDR3 was defined as the stretch from the second conserved V-encoded cysteine up to the conserved J-encoded phenylalanine. In an earlier analysis of roughly 610 of the donors, sequences lacking an unambiguous match to a single V gene segment were excluded. An earlier analysis of fewer than 750 of the donors called V segments functional above 56.7% productive rearrangements and segregating when the between-donor standard deviation exceeded 5%. A statistical classification framework was built to diagnose cytomegalovirus status from the catalog of TCR beta chain sequences. In a later analysis, V and J genes were assigned by comparing TCR nucleotide sequences against IMGT/GENE-DB human TR gene sequences. A later analysis assigned CDR3 sequences and most-parsimonious VDJ recombination scenarios with the TCRdist pipeline. A later analysis defined each TCR beta chain by its CDR3 amino acid sequence plus V-gene family, and excluded reads lacking a unique V-gene family. In a later analysis, 500 to 650 highly shared, low-generation-probability nucleotide sequences were removed to address suspected cross-contamination and a sequencing artifact. In a later analysis, a clonal expansion index was calculated for each public chain from normalized within-repertoire ranks of inferred template counts. In a later analysis, generation probabilities were computed using a VDJ recombination model fitted to out-of-frame rearrangements, and the results were checked against IGoR. In a later analysis, hypergeometric tests were used to score TCR-TCR, TCR-HLA and TCR-CMV co-occurrence, with a repertoire-size bias correction applied to TCR pairs. False discovery rates were estimated in a later analysis by permuting HLA or CMV assignments 20 times. In a later analysis, co-occurring TCRs were grouped with DBSCAN, and TCRdist sequence similarity was added when clustering was performed within HLA-allele-positive subsets. Repertoires with fewer than 30,000 or more than 120,000 public chains were left out of co-occurrence clustering, as were about 5 repertoires with anomalous nucleotide sharing. TCRdb holds this immuneACCESS table with in-frame rearrangements only. Some clones are missing; in checked studies, unresolved V genes explain under half, and the rest has no known cause. V, J and clone size were drawn from that table, and D and trimming were deduced from the DNA. The sample table lists about 150,000 clones, roughly 80% of them with a count of one. The top ten clones comprise approximately 1.3% of the sample.

For this clone: There is no known antigen for this receptor. One base away there is no much larger clone; base qualities are not given.

Germline trimming: 6 bases from V, 0 bases from J; junction bases outside gene matches: 5. The CDR3 spans 15 residues, from the cysteine through the phenylalanine. CDR3 DNA only is kept here, 45 bases in frame from base 1. From a lookup of the germline V gene (reference sequence), CDR1 and CDR2 are LNHDA and SQIVND. The cohort consisted of approximately 670 healthy bone marrow donors. Cohort members were all nominally healthy when sampled, although unrecorded immune exposures were likely present. The donor tested CMV seronegative and was one of the 352 seronegative cohort members. A peripheral blood sample was collected from each donor, and TCR beta sequencing was performed on peripheral blood mononuclear cells. Genomic DNA extraction from the blood cell samples was performed with the Qiagen DNeasy Blood Extraction Kit.

The sequence links TRBV19 to TRBJ1-5, with 7 bases aligning to TRBD1. The sequence was collected from a man between 18 and 35 years old in good health and CMV-seronegative. The specimen sequenced was PBMCs. The CDR3 protein sequence reads: CASRGQQYSNQPQHF. At the DNA level, the sequence is TGTGCCAGTAGGGGACAGCAATATAGCAATCAGCCCCAGCATTTT.